The TCR beta chain under discussion was sequenced for a study of OX40 agonist ivuxolimab in advanced cancers. Study summary: Dose-escalation patients' cancers were hepatocellular carcinoma, melanoma, renal cell or head and neck cancer. With a range of roughly 20 to 85, age averaged about 58 years, and 70% to 85% were male. Regarding the study as a whole: Some of the nonresponding patients also showed low levels of normalized T-cell clonal expansion. Dose levels from 0.1 to 3.0 mg/kg saw CD4+ and CD8+ blood T cells expand clonally by week 6.

V was pared by 1 base and J by 6 bases, with 9 bases between. The CDR3 has 13 amino acids. Germline assignment: CDR1 SGHKS and CDR2 YYEKEE (reference sequence). Of note for this clone: Antigen: not known.

The assay was immunoSEQ multiplex PCR, and TCRdb's table has in-frame clones only and misses some. This table has some 100,000 clones, 84% appearing once. The sample in question was CD4+ or CD8+ T cells sorted from blood, obtained in a trial of the OX40 agonist ivuxolimab. The receptor was derived from an adult with an advanced solid tumor such as melanoma, head and neck, liver or kidney cancer. This chain uses TRBV5-5 with TRBJ2-3, with D unclear. CDR3 sequence (DNA): TGTGCCAGCAGCTTGCAGGTGTGGGATACGCAGTATTTT. The encoded protein is CASSLQVWDTQYF.